This T cell receptor beta chain was observed in a study of cytomegalovirus exposure and HLA in healthy donors. Background on the study: A later analysis reported the same platform for the roughly 120 validation repertoires and the 500 to 750 first-cohort repertoires.

Whole-study results and caveats: Reportedly, diagnosis of cytomegalovirus status by the classifier showed high specificity and sensitivity. As confirmed in vitro, a few CMV-associated chains were specific for CMV antigens. Associated with cytomegalovirus, according to the listing, were about 160 TCR beta chains.

About this clone itself: The antigen remains undetermined.

Libraries were prepared by immunoSEQ multiplex PCR; TCRdb keeps only in-frame clonotypes and omits some of them. The table records 150,000 to 200,000 clones, around 89% of them present only once. The CDR3 is 14 amino acids. V gave up 2 bases and J gave up 9 bases; unmatched junction bases: 3. The V gene's germline CDR1 is MNHNY and CDR2 SVGAGI (reference sequence). Material for sequencing was PBMCs. V is TRBV6-6 and J is TRBJ2-1; TRBD1 aligns across 11 bases. The clonotype was recovered from a man aged 18 to 29 in good health and CMV-seronegative. The CDR3 spells CASSYGTGGGEQFF. DNA of the CDR3: TGTGCCAGCAGTTACGGGACAGGGGGGGGTGAGCAGTTCTTC.